The entry below gives a single T cell receptor (beta chain) sequence along with its context. This entry belongs to a study of blood T cell repertoires in COVID-19. Study at large: T cells, B-cell-depleted T cells, or PBMCs supplied cDNA or gDNA.

In germline, CDR1 is SQVTM, CDR2 ANQGSEA. The CDR3 is made up of 14 amino acids. Unmatched junction bases numbered 5, after V lost 0 bases and J lost 6 bases. Original processing notes: By means of reference gene primer amplification, nucleated cell counts were estimated. TCRdb's table, derived via immunoSEQ multiplex PCR, lists solely in-frame clones and lacks some. V, J and clone size reflect that table, while D and trimming were determined from the DNA. The sample has about 200,000 clones, nearly 90% seen once. The rearrangement links TRBV29-1 to TRBJ2-1, with TRBD2 matching 7 bases. This TCR came from a man aged 50-59 years with acute or convalescent COVID-19. The sequencing input was peripheral blood. In nucleotides, the CDR3 is TGCAGCGTTGAAGATCCGACGGGAGGCAATGAGCAGTTCTTC. Its protein is CSVEDPTGGNEQFF.